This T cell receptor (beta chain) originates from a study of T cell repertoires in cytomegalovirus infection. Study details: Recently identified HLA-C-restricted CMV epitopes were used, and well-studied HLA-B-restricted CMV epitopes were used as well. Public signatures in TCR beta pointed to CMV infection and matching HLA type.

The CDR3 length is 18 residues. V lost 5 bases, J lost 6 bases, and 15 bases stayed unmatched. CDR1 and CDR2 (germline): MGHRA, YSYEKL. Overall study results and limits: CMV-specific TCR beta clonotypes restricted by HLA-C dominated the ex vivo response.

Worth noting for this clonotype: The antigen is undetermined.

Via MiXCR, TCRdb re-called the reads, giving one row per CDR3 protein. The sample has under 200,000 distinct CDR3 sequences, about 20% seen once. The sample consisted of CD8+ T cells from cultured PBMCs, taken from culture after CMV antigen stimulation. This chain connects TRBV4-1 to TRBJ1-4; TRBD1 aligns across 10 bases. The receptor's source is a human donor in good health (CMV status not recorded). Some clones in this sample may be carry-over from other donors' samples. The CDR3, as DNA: TGCGCCAGCAGCGTCCGGGACAGGGGAGCGAAATCGTATGAAAAACTGTTTTTT. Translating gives CASSVRDRGAKSYEKLFF.